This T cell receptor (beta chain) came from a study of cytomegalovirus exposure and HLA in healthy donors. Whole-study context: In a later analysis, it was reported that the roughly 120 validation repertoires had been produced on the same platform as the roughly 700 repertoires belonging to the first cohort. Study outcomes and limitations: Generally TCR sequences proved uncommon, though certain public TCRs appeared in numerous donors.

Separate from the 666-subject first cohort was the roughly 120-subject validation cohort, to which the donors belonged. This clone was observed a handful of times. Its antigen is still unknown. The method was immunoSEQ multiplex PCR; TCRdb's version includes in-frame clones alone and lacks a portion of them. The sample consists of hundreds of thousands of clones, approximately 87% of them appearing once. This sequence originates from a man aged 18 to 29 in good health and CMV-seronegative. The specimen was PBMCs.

This chain's CDR3 is CASSRTGRPTNEKLFF. CDR3 DNA: TGCGCCAGCAGCAGAACAGGGAGACCAACTAATGAAAAACTGTTTTTT. The V and J genes are TRBV5-1 and TRBJ1-4; D perhaps matches TRBD1 (6 bases). Deletions cut 4 bases from V and 0 bases from J, with 13 bases between. CDR3 length: 16 amino acids. CDR1 and CDR2 (germline): SGHRS, YFSETQ. The full variable domain, completed using reference TRBV5-1 and TRBJ1-4, is KAGVTQTPRYLIKTRGQQVTLSCSPISGHRSVSWYQQTPGQGLQFLFEYFSETQRNKGNFPGRFSGRQFSNSRSEMNVSTLELGDSALYLCASSRTGRPTNEKLFFGSGTQLSVL.